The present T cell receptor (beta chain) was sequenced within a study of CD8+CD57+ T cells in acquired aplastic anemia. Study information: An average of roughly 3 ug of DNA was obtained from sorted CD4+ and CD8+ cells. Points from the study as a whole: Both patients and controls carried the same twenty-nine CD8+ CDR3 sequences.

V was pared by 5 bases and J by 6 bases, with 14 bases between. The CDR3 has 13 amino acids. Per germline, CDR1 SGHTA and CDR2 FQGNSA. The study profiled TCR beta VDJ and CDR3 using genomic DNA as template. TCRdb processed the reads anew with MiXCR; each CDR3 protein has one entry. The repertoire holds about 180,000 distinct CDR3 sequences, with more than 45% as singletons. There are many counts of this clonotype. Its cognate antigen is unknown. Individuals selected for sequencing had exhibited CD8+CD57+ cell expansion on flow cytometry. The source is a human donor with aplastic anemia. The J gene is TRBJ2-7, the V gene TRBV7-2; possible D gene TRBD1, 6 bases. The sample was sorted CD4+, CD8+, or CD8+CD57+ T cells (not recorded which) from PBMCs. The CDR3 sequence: CASSLQGMSEQYF. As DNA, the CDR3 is TGTGCCAGCAGCCTACAGGGCATGAGCGAGCAGTACTTC.